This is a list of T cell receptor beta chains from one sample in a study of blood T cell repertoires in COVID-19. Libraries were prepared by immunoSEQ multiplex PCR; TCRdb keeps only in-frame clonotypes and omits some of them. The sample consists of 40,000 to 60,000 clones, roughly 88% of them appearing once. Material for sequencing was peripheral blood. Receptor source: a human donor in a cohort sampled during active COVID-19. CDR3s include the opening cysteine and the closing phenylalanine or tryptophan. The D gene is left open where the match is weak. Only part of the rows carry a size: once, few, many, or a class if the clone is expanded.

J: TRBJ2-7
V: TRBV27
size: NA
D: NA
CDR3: CASSFFQGGNEQYF
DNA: TGTGCCAGCAGTTTCTTTCAGGGAGGCAACGAGCAGTACTTC

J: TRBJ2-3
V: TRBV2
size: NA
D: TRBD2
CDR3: CADETSSTDTQYF
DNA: TGTGCCGACGAGACTAGCAGCACAGATACGCAGTATTTT

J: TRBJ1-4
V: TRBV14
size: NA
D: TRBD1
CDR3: CASSQRSAGTGKNEKLFF
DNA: TGTGCCAGCAGCCAAAGATCGGCTGGGACAGGAAAAAATGAAAAACTGTTTTTT

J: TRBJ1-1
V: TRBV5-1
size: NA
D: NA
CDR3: CASSSQGGNTEAFF
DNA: TGCGCCAGCAGTTCCCAGGGAGGCAACACTGAAGCTTTCTTT

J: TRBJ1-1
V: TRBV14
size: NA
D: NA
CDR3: CASSQARTEAFF
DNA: TGTGCCAGCAGCCAAGCGCGCACTGAAGCTTTCTTT

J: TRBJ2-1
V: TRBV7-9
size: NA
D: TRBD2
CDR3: CASSLVLREDSYNEQFF
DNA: TGTGCCAGCAGCTTAGTGTTGCGGGAGGACTCCTACAATGAGCAGTTCTTC

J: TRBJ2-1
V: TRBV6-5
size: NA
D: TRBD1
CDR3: CASGQGSPGGTRVF
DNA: TGTGCCAGCGGACAGGGCAGCCCTGGGGGGACCCGCGTCTTC

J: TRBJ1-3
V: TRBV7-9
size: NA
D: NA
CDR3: CASSLPGQNSGNTIYF
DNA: TGTGCCAGCAGCTTACCGGGACAAAACTCTGGAAACACCATATATTTT

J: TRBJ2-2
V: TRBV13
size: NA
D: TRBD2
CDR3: CASSSRTSGGPGELFF
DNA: TGTGCCAGCAGCTCCCGGACTAGCGGGGGCCCCGGGGAGCTGTTTTTT

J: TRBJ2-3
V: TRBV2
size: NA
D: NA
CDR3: CARRSTSTDTQYF
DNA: TGTGCCAGGAGATCGACTAGCACAGATACGCAGTATTTT

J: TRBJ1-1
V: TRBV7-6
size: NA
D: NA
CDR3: CASIPQGYGNTEAFF
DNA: TGTGCCAGCATACCTCAGGGATATGGAAACACTGAAGCTTTCTTT

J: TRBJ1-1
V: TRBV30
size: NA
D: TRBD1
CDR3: CAWSSTGTGGLNTEAFF
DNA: TGTGCCTGGAGTTCCACCGGGACAGGGGGCTTGAACACTGAAGCTTTCTTT

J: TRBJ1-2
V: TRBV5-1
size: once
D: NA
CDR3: CASSFSEGGLGYTF
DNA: TGCGCCAGCAGCTTTTCGGAAGGCGGTTTAGGCTACACCTTC

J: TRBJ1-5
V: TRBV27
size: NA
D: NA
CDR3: CASSLAPQWPSNQPQHF
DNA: TGTGCCAGCAGTTTAGCCCCTCAATGGCCGAGCAATCAGCCCCAGCATTTT

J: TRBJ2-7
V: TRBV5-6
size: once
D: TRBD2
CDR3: CASSPGPGTSYEQYF
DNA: TGTGCCAGCAGCCCCGGTCCCGGGACTAGCTACGAGCAGTACTTC

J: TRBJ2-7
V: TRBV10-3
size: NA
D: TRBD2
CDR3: CATSQSGTSYEQYF
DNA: TGTGCCACCTCCCAGAGCGGGACCTCCTACGAGCAGTACTTC

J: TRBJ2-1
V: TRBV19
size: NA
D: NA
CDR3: CASSGPTSSSYNEQFF
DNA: TGTGCCAGTAGTGGCCCGACTAGTAGCTCCTACAATGAGCAGTTCTTC

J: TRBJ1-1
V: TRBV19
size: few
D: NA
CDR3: CASSKGLLVTEAFF
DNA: TGTGCCAGTAGTAAGGGGTTACTTGTCACTGAAGCTTTCTTT

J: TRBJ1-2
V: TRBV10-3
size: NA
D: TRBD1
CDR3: CAITRQGADYGYTF
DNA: TGTGCCATCACCCGACAGGGAGCGGACTATGGCTACACCTTC

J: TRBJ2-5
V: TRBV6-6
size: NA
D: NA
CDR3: CASSSAGQETQYF
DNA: TGTGCCAGCAGTTCAGCAGGGCAAGAGACCCAGTACTTC

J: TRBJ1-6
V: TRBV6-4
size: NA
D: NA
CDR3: CASSDPFKDRWIFQRHNSPLHF
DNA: TGTGCCAGCAGTGACCCTTTTAAAGACAGATGGATTTTTCAGAGGCATAATTCACCCCTCCACTTT

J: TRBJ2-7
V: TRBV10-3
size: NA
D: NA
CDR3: CAIRGGPPWDEQYF
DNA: TGTGCCATCAGGGGCGGGCCACCGTGGGACGAGCAGTACTTC

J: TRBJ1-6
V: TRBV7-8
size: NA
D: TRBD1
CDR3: CASSLVPDRVTSPLHF
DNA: TGTGCCAGCAGCTTAGTCCCGGACAGGGTTACTTCACCCCTCCACTTT

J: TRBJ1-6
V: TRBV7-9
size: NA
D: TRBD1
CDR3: CASSLAVGTGGGYNSPLHF
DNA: TGTGCCAGCAGCTTAGCAGTTGGGACAGGGGGGGGATATAATTCACCCCTCCACTTT

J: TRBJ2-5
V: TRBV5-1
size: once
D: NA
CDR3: CASRIELETQYF
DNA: TGCGCCAGCAGAATTGAGTTGGAGACCCAGTACTTC

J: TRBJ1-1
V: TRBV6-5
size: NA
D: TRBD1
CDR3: CASSNRGNTEAFF
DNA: TGTGCCAGTTCCAACAGGGGGAACACTGAAGCTTTCTTT

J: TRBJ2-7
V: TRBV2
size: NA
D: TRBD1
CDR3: CASTGNEDRWREQYF
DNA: TGTGCCAGCACGGGGAACGAGGACAGGTGGAGGGAGCAGTACTTC

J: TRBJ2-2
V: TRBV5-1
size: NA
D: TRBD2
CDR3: CASSRLAGDTGELFF
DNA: TGCGCCAGCAGCCGACTAGCGGGAGATACCGGGGAGCTGTTTTTT

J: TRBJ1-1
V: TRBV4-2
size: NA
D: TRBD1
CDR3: CASSQEDREGTEAFF
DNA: TGTGCCAGCAGCCAAGAGGACAGGGAAGGAACTGAAGCTTTCTTT

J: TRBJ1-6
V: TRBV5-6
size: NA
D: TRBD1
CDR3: CASSFYRGANSPLHF
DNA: TGTGCCAGCAGCTTTTACAGGGGGGCCAATTCACCCCTCCACTTT

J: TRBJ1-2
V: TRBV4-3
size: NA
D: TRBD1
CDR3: CASSQADRADYGYTF
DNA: TGCGCCAGCAGCCAAGCGGACAGGGCTGACTATGGCTACACCTTC